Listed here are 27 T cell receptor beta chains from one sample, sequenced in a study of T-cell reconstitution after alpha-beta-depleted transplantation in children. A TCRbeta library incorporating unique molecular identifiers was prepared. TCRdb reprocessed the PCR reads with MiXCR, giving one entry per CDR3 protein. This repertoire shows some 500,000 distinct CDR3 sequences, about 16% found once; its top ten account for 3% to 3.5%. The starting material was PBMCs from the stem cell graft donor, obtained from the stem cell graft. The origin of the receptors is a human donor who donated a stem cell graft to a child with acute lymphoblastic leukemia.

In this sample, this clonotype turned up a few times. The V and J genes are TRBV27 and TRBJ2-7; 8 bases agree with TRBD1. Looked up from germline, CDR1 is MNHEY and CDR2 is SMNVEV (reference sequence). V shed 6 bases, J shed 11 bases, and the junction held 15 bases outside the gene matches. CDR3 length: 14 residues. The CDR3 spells CASRLRTGLRVEYF. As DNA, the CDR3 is TGTGCCAGCAGACTACGGACAGGGTTGAGAGTCGAGTACTTC.

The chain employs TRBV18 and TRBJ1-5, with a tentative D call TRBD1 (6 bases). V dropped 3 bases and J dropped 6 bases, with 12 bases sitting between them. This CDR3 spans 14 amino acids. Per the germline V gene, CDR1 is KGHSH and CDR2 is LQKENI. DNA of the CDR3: TGTGCCAGCTCACCGTCCGGGGGGCCTCAGCCCCAGCATTTT. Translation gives CASSPSGGPQPQHF.

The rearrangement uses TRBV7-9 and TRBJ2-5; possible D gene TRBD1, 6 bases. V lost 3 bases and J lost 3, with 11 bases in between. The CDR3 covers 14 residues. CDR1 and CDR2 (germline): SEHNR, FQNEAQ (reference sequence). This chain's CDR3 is CASSFDAGEETQYF. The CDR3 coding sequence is TGTGCCAGCAGCTTCGACGCAGGGGAAGAGACCCAGTACTTC.

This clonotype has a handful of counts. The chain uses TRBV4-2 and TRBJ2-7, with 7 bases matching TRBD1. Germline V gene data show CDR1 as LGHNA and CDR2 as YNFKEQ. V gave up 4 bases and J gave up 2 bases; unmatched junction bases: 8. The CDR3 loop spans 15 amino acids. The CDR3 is CASSRGTDLTYEQYF. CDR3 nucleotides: TGTGCCAGCAGCCGAGGGACAGATCTTACCTACGAGCAGTACTTC.

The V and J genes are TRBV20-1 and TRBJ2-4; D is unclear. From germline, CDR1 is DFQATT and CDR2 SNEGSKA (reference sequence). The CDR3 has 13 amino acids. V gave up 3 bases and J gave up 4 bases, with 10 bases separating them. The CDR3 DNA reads TGCAGTGCTAGGACGGAGCGAAAAAACATTCAGTACTTC. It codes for CSARTERKNIQYF.

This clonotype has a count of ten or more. The CDR3, as DNA: TGTGCCAGCAGCATCGGACTAGCTCCCTACGAGCAGTACTTC. It is translated as CASSIGLAPYEQYF. J is TRBJ2-7 and V is TRBV5-6; 8 positions agree with TRBD2. V shed 4 bases and J 2 bases; nucleotides not matched to a gene: 5. Looked up from germline, CDR1 is SGHDT and CDR2 is YYEEEE. This CDR3 is 14 amino acids long.

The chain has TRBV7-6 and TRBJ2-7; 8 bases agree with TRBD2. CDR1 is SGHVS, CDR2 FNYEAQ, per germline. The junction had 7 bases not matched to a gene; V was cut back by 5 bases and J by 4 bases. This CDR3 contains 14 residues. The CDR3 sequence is CASSERLAQYEQYF. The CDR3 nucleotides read TGTGCCAGCAGCGAGCGACTAGCGCAGTACGAGCAGTACTTC.

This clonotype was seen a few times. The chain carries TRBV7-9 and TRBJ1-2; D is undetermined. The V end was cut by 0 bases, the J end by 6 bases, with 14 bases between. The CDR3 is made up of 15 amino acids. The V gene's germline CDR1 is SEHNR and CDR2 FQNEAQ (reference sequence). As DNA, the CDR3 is TGTGCCAGCAGCTTAGCGGCGAAACTCGGGGATGGCTACACCTTC. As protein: CASSLAAKLGDGYTF.

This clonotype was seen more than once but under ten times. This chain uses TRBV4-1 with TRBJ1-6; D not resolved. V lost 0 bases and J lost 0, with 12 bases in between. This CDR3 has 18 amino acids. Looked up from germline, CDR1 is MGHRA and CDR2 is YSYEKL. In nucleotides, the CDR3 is TGCGCCAGCAGCCAAGATTGGGCGGAGAGCTCCTATAATTCACCCCTCCACTTT. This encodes CASSQDWAESSYNSPLHF.

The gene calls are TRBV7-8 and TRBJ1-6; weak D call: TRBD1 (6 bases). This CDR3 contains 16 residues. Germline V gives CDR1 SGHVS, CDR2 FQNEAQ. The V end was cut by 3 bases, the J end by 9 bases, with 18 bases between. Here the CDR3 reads CASSLAPRGDGSPLHF. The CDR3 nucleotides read TGTGCCAGCAGCTTGGCCCCCAGGGGAGATGGTTCACCCCTCCACTTT.

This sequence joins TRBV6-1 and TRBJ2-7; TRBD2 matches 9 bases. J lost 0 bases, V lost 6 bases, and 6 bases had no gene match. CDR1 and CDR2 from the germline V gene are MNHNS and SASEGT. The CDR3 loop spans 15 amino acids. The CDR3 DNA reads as TGTGCCAGCAGCCAACATAGCGGGAGCTCCTACGAGCAGTACTTC. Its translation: CASSQHSGSSYEQYF.

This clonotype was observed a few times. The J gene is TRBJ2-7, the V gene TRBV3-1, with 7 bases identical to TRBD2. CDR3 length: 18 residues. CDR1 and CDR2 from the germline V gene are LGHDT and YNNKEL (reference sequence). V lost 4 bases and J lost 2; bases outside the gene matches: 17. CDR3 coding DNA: TGTGCCAGCAGCCCCTCACCCATTGGCGGGAGACGGACCTACGAGCAGTACTTC. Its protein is CASSPSPIGGRRTYEQYF.

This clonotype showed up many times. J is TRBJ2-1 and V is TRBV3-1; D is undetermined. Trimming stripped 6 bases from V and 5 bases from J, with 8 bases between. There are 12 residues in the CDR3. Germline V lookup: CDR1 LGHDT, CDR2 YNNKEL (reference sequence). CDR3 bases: TGTGCCAGCAGACACATAAACAATGAGCAGTTCTTC. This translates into CASRHINNEQFF.

The CDR3, as DNA: TGTGCCACCAGCGACAGGCAGAACACTGAAGCTTTCTTT. Its translation is CATSDRQNTEAFF. J is TRBJ1-1 and V is TRBV24-1, with D maybe TRBD1 (6 bases). The CDR3 contains 13 residues. The germline gives CDR1 KGHDR, CDR2 SFDVKD. Trimming left V 7 bases short and J 1 base short, with 9 bases between.

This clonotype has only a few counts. The CDR3 nucleotides are TGTGCCAGCAGTCCCTATGTAGAGTTCTCTTGGAACACTGAAGCTTTCTTT. As protein: CASSPYVEFSWNTEAFF. The J gene is TRBJ1-1, the V gene TRBV12-3 or TRBV12-4; D is ambiguous. The CDR3 has 17 amino acids. V was clipped by 5 bases and J by 1 base, with 20 bases between them.

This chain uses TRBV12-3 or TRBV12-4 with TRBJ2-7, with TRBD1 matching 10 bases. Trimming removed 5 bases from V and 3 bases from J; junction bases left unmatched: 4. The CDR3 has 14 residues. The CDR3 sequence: CASSHRDRGYEQYF. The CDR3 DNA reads TGTGCCAGCAGTCACCGGGACAGGGGCTACGAGCAGTACTTC.

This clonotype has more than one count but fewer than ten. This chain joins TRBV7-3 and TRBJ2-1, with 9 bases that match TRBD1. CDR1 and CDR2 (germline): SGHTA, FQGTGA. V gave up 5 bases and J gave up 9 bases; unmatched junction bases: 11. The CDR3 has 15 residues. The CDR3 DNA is TGTGCCAGCAGCCCCTCTCCCGGGACAGGGACTGAGCAGTTCTTC. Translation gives CASSPSPGTGTEQFF.

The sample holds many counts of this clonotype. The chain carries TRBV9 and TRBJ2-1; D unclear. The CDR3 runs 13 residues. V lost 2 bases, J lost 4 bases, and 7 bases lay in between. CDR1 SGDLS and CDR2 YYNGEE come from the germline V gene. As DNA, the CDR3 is TGTGCCAGCAGCGTTTCCTTTTACAATGAGCAGTTCTTC. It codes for CASSVSFYNEQFF.

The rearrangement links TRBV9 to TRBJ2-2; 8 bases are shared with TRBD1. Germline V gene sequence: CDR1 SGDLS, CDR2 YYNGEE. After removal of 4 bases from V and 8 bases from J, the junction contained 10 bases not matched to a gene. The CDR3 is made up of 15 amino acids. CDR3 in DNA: TGTGCCAGCAGCCACCCCCAGGGGGCTACTGGGGAGCTGTTTTTT. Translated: CASSHPQGATGELFF.

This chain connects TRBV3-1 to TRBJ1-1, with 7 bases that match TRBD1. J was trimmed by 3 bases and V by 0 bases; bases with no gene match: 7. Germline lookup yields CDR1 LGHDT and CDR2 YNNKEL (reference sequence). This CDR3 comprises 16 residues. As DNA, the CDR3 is TGTGCCAGCAGCCAAGATCTACAGGGGTGGGACACTGAAGCTTTCTTT. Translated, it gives CASSQDLQGWDTEAFF.

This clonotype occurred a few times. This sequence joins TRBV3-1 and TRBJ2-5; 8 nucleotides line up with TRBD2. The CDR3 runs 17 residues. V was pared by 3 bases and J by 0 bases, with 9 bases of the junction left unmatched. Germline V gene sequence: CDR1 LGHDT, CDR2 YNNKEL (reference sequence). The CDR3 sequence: CASSHQIAGKYQETQYF. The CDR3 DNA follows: TGTGCCAGCAGCCACCAAATAGCGGGAAAGTACCAAGAGACCCAGTACTTC.

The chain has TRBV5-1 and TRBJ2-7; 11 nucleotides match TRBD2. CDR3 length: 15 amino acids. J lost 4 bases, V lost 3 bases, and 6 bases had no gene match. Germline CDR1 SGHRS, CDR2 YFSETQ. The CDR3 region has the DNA TGCGCCAGCAGCTCGGGACTAGCGGACCTATACGAGCAGTACTTC. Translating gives CASSSGLADLYEQYF.

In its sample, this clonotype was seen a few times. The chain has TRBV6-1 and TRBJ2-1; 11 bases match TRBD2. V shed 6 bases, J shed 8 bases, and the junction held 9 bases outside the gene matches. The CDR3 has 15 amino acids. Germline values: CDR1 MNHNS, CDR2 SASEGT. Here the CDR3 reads CASSVELAGVHEQFF. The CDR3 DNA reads TGTGCCAGCAGCGTCGAACTAGCGGGAGTACATGAGCAGTTCTTC.

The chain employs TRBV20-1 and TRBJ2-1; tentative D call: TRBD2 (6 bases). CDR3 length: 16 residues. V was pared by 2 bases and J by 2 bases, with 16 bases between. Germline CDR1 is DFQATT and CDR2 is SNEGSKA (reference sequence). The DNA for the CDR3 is TGCAGTGCTAGACCCTGGGAGGTAGCCGCCTACAATGAGCAGTTCTTC. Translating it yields CSARPWEVAAYNEQFF.

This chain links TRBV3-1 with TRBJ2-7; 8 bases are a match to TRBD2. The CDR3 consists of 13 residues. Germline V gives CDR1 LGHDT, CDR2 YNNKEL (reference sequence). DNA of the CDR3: TGTGCAGCAGGGCGGGAGGCCCCCTACGAGCAGTACTTC. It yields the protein CAAGREAPYEQYF.

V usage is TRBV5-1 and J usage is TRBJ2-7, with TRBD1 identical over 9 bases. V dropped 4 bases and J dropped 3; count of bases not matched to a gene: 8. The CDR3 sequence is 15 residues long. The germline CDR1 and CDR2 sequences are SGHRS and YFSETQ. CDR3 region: CASSGGGTGSYEQYF. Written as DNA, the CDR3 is TGCGCCAGCAGCGGGGGAGGGACAGGGAGCTACGAGCAGTACTTC.

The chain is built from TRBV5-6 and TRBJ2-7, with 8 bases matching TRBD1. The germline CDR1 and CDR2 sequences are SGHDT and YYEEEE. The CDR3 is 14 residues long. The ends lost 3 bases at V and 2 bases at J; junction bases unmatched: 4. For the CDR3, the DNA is TGTGCCAGCAGCTCGACAGGGGCCGCCTACGAGCAGTACTTC. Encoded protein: CASSSTGAAYEQYF.